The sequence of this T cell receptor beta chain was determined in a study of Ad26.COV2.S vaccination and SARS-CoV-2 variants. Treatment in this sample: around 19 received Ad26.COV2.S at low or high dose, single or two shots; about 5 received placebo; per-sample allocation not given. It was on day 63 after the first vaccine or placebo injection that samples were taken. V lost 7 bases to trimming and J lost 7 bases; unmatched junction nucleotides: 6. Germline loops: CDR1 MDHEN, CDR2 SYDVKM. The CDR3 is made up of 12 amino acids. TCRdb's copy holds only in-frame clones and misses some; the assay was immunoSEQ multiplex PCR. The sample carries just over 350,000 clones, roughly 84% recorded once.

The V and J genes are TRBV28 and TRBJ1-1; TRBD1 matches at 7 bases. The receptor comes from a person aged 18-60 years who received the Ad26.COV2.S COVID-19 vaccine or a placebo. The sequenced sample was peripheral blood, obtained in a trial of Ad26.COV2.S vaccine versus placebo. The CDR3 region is CASTDREVEAFF. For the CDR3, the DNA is TGTGCCAGCACTGACAGGGAAGTTGAAGCTTTCTTT.